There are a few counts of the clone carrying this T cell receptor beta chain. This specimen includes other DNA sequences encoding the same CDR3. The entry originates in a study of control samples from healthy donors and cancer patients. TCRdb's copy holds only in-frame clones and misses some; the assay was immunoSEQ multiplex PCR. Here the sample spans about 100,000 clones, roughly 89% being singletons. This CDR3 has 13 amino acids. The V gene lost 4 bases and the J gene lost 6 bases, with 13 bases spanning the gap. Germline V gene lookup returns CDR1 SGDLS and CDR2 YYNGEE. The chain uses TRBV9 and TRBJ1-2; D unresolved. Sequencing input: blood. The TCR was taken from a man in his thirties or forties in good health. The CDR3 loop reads CASSPGLRDGYTF. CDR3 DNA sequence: TGTGCCAGCAGCCCGGGGTTAAGGGATGGCTACACCTTC.